The T cell receptor beta chain under discussion was sequenced for a study of blood T cell repertoires in COVID-19. Study information: PBMCs, B-cell-depleted T cells, or T cells provided the cDNA or gDNA that made up the material.

Original processing notes: Amplification of reference gene primers provided the estimated nucleated cell counts. Sequenced by immunoSEQ multiplex PCR; TCRdb stores in-frame clones only, minus some. From that table come the V and J calls and clone size; the DNA was used to work out D and trimming. The data contain roughly 110,000 clones, 70% to 80% of them singletons. This clone was seen only a few times. What was sequenced was peripheral blood. The receptor comes from a human donor with acute or convalescent COVID-19. The donor label of this sample is uncertain.

The DNA for the CDR3 is TGTGCCAGCAGCTCAGGGACTAGCGGGGGGGCGCGCACAGATACGCAGTATTTT. This sequence encodes CASSSGTSGGARTDTQYF. V is TRBV7-3 and J is TRBJ2-3; 16 bases line up with TRBD2. With V trimmed by 4 bases and J by 1 base, 5 bases remained unmatched. Looked up from germline, CDR1 is SGHTA and CDR2 is FQGTGA. The CDR3 loop spans 18 amino acids.